This T cell receptor beta chain was identified in a study of T cells in Graves' hyperthyroidism and ophthalmopathy. Study-wide points: With a median lead of around 6.7 months before onset, the model predicted ophthalmopathy.

Patients showing uncontrolled infection, other autoimmune disease, pregnancy or lactation were ineligible. Clinical symptoms, serum thyroxine and TRAb, thyroid ultrasound and orbital computed tomography together formed the diagnostic basis. Drawn at first hyperthyroidism diagnosis, the blood sample preceded any ophthalmopathy symptoms. The source material, RNA transcripts, was used to amplify TCR beta CDR3 regions. HTBI primers drove first-round RT-PCR of the TCR CDR3. MiXCR, applied by TCRdb to the multiplex PCR reads, yields one record per CDR3 protein. There are over 200,000 distinct CDR3 sequences in the sample; 14% to 15% occur only once, and roughly 13% lies in the top ten. At least ten counts were recorded for this clonotype. Antigen: not known. J lost 3 bases, V lost 6 bases, and 8 bases had no gene match. The CDR3 covers 16 residues. Per germline, CDR1 MNHEY and CDR2 SMNVEV (reference sequence).

The source of this sequence is a woman aged 40 to 50 with Graves' hyperthyroidism that later progressed to Graves' ophthalmopathy. The chain joins TRBV27 to TRBJ2-3; 11 bases map to TRBD2. Sequenced sample: blood. The CDR3 DNA is TGTGCCAGCAGCCGCACTAGCGGGAGTGGTACAGATACGCAGTATTTT. This gives the protein CASSRTSGSGTDTQYF.